This T cell receptor beta chain is drawn from a study of beta chain features in type 1 diabetes. CDR3 length equals 17 residues. As regards this clone: Its specificity is unknown. The junction does not match germline at one end; this may be a read error.

General observations from the study: Insertions were fewer and deletions more numerous at VDJ junctions in type 1 diabetes patients. Naive, central memory and Treg TCRB repertoires appeared more alike in patients than in healthy donors. Among all four CD4+ subsets, Type 1 diabetes patients had TCRB CDR3s that were moderately but significantly shorter.

Expressed TCRB transcripts got sequenced, as all isolated RNA was reverse transcribed. Only in-frame clones appear in the TCRdb table, and some are missing; sequencing was by immunoSEQ multiplex PCR. Seen here are 310,000 or so clones, 11% observed once, and the top ten hold 0.015%. V and J are TRBV23-1 and TRBJ2-7, with 8 bases identical to TRBD1. TRBV23-1 belongs to the ORF category, with a function that is uncertain. What was sequenced was naive CD4+ T cells from blood. The receptor's source is a woman aged 25 to 39 in good health. CDR3 region: CASIQRWSAGGGDEQYF. The CDR3 DNA reads as TGCGCCAGCATTCAAAGGTGGTCGGCAGGGGGCGGCGACGAGCAGTACTTC.